This TCR beta chain was recovered during a study of technical replicates of blood from a few donors. Looked up from germline, CDR1 is LGHNA and CDR2 is YNFKEQ. The CDR3 loop spans 15 amino acids. The V and J ends lost 0 bases and 5 bases respectively, with 10 bases between them. This clone was counted once. Measured with immunoSEQ multiplex PCR; TCRdb has only the in-frame clones, and not every one. The sample has 40,000 to 65,000 clones; just over 85% are singletons. The chain combines TRBV4-2 with TRBJ2-2, with D possibly being TRBD2 (6 bases). The clonotype was recovered from a human donor in good health. Some clones in this sample may be carry-over from other donors' samples. The sequenced sample was PBMCs. CDR3 coding DNA: TGTGCCAGCAGCCAAGAAGGCGGACTAACCGGGGAGCTGTTTTTT. This encodes CASSQEGGLTGELFF.